These 4 T cell receptor beta chains came from one sample sequenced in a study of blood T cell repertoires in COVID-19 (dated by TCRdb to 2019 to 2021). The library relied on the immunoSEQ multiplex PCR assay. TCRdb's version of the immuneACCESS table is confined to in-frame rearrangements and falls short of the full clone set. An unresolved V gene accounts for under half of the shortfall where checked; the remainder is of unknown origin. For this sample there are 400,000 or so clones; 85% to 90% appear just once. The top ten hold around 1.1% of the sample. Sequencing was performed on PBMCs or T cells enriched from blood (not recorded which). These receptors were taken from a man aged 25-45 years who had recovered from COVID-19.

Turning to this clone: The identical CDR3 is also encoded by other nucleotide sequences in the sample. This chain joins TRBV3-1 (or the pseudogene TRBV3-2) and TRBJ2-5; 11 positions match TRBD2. Germline assignment: CDR1 LGHDT and CDR2 YNNKEL (reference sequence). Trimming at V came to 2 bases and at J to 4 bases, leaving 0 bases not matched to a gene. This CDR3 region has 14 residues. CDR3 coding DNA: TGTGCCAGCAGCCAACTAGCGGGAGGAGAGACCCAGTACTTC. Its protein product is CASSQLAGGETQYF.

In its sample, this clone was seen a few times. This chain links TRBV4-1 with TRBJ2-7, with 12 bases identical to TRBD1. J gave up 5 bases and V 5 bases, and 4 bases lay outside the gene matches. The CDR3 has 14 residues. Germline lookup yields CDR1 MGHRA and CDR2 YSYEKL. The CDR3 sequence is CASSLGQGAHEQYF. CDR3 DNA sequence: TGCGCCAGCAGCTTGGGACAGGGGGCCCACGAGCAGTACTTC.

The genes are TRBV5-8 and TRBJ1-5; a weak D match, TRBD1 (5 bases). Trimming removed 0 bases at V and 2 bases at J, with 15 bases between. CDR3 length equals 17 residues. Germline CDR1 reads SGHTS; CDR2 reads YDEGEE. DNA of the CDR3: TGTGCCAGCAGCTTGGGTTTTTACGGACACCGCAATCAGCCCCAGCATTTT. This translates into CASSLGFYGHRNQPQHF.

This chain links TRBV28 with TRBJ2-7; 11 bases match TRBD2. The junction had 13 bases not matched to a gene; V was cut back by 6 bases and J by 0 bases. Germline lookup yields CDR1 MDHEN and CDR2 SYDVKM. The CDR3 is made up of 18 amino acids. The CDR3 coding sequence is TGTGCCAGCAGCTCGGGGGGGGGACTAGCGGTTCTCTCCTACGAGCAGTACTTC. This encodes CASSSGGGLAVLSYEQYF.